This T cell receptor (beta chain) was observed in a study of CD8+ T cells in alopecia areata. Study conclusions and caveats: Mice showed TCR sharing more clearly than patients did, possibly owing to HLA. Affected lesional scalp, above all in alopecia totalis/universalis, was more clonal than normal scalp.

This sample's treatment: oral pan-JAK inhibitor, 5-10 mg twice daily. As concerns this clone: Its antigen is not known.

Trimming shortened V by 5 bases and J by 5 bases, and 13 bases separated the two germline ends. This CDR3 comprises 15 residues. CDR1 is SGHTA, CDR2 FQGNSA, per germline. It was cDNA, reverse transcribed from extracted RNA, that served as the sequencing template. Some clones are missing from TCRdb's copy, which holds only in-frame ones; the method was immunoSEQ multiplex PCR. This table has 95,000 to 150,000 clones, approximately 60% appearing once. The source of this sequence is a human donor with alopecia areata. The gene calls are TRBV7-2 and TRBJ1-6; D might be TRBD1 (6 bases). This specimen consisted of CD4+ T cells sorted from blood, obtained at week 4, from a patient treated with tofacitinib. The CDR3 spells CASSPFGGNNSPLHF. In nucleotides, the CDR3 is TGTGCCAGCAGCCCATTTGGGGGCAATAATTCACCCCTCCACTTT.